A single sample gave rise to the 13 T cell receptor beta chains below, sequenced in a study of T-cell memory formation after mild COVID-19 (dated by TCRdb to the early 2020s). The library came from 5' RACE. Sequencer: Illumina NovaSeq 6000. The public reads were reprocessed in TCRdb via fastp at Q25 and MiXCR, keeping in-frame beta chains. A single entry per CDR3 protein holds the most common genes and DNA from its merged rows. The sample table lists roughly 600,000 distinct CDR3 sequences, roughly 17% of them with a count of one. The top ten hold 12% of the sample. Sequenced: PBMCs or a T cell subset sorted from them (not recorded which). These TCRs come from an adult woman who had mild COVID-19 (a few samples of this study predate the infection). The sample titles of this study are shuffled in the database, so cell type and time point are left out; the donor was told from shared clones.

The chain employs TRBV4-1 and TRBJ2-1; D is ambiguous. The CDR3 covers 13 residues. In germline, CDR1 is MGHRA, CDR2 YSYEKL. V was shortened by 4 bases and J by 10 bases, with 14 bases between the two germline ends. CDR3 in amino acids: CASSRPTLGEQFF. The CDR3 DNA is TGCGCCAGCAGCCGCCCCACCCTCGGGGAGCAGTTCTTC.

Only a few counts were recorded for this clonotype. The chain combines TRBV9 with TRBJ2-7; 10 bases agree with TRBD2. Per germline, CDR1 SGDLS and CDR2 YYNGEE. V lost 3 bases, J lost 6 bases, and 12 bases stayed unmatched. The CDR3 spans 16 residues. CDR3 DNA sequence: TGTGCCAGCAGCGCGACTCCTAGCGGGAGTTTGTCCGAGCAGTACTTC. Protein product: CASSATPSGSLSEQYF.

This clonotype was detected only a few times. The rearrangement links TRBV12-3 or TRBV12-4 to TRBJ2-5; TRBD2 matches 7 bases. The CDR3 sequence is 14 residues long. V was clipped by 3 bases and J by 4 bases; unmatched bases: 5. The CDR3 is CASSFRGSPETQYF. Here the CDR3 DNA reads TGTGCCAGCAGTTTTCGCGGGAGCCCAGAGACCCAGTACTTC.

The chain recombines TRBV20-1 with TRBJ2-7, with D possibly matching TRBD2 (6 bases). Trimming removed 1 base from V and 3 bases from J, with 13 bases in between. Looked up from germline, CDR1 is DFQATT and CDR2 is SNEGSKA (reference sequence). CDR3 size: 14 residues. The CDR3 DNA reads as TGCAGTGCTAGAGGGGACTCCCATTTCTACGAGCAGTACTTC. Residues: CSARGDSHFYEQYF.

This clonotype was seen only a few times. The J gene is TRBJ2-2, the V gene TRBV24-1; D gene ambiguous. The CDR3 contains 14 residues. Germline V gives CDR1 KGHDR, CDR2 SFDVKD. Trimming removed 4 bases from V and 5 bases from J, with 10 bases in between. CDR3 coding DNA: TGTGCCACCAGTGACCATAGAGTTACCGGGGAGCTGTTTTTT. Its translation: CATSDHRVTGELFF.

This clonotype was seen at least ten times. This chain uses TRBV18 with TRBJ2-7; the D is unclear. This CDR3 has 14 residues. Trimming pared 3 bases from V and 7 bases from J, leaving 16 bases between. Germline V lookup: CDR1 KGHSH, CDR2 LQKENI. The CDR3 bases are TGTGCCAGCTCACCCCCCGGACCTCGAAAAGAGCAGTACTTC. Translation gives CASSPPGPRKEQYF.

V gene TRBV5-1 combines with J gene TRBJ2-7, with TRBD2 matching 10 bases. The CDR3 length is 14 residues. Germline-derived CDR1 and CDR2 are SGHRS and YFSETQ. Trimming at V came to 2 bases and at J to 4 bases, leaving 3 bases not matched to a gene. CDR3 in amino acids: CASSFQLAGYEQYF. CDR3 bases: TGCGCCAGCAGCTTTCAACTAGCGGGATACGAGCAGTACTTC.

The chain employs TRBV10-3 and TRBJ2-7, with TRBD1 matching over 7 bases. This CDR3 is 12 amino acids long. Germline values: CDR1 ENHRY, CDR2 SYGVKD. V lost 8 bases to trimming and J lost 2 bases; unmatched junction nucleotides: 3. CDR3 sequence: CAIGDSPYEQYF. The CDR3 DNA reads as TGTGCCATCGGGGACAGCCCCTACGAGCAGTACTTC.

The genes are TRBV5-1 and TRBJ2-2, with 11 positions matching TRBD1. The CDR3 loop spans 16 amino acids. J gave up 6 bases and V 3 bases, and 7 bases lay outside the gene matches. The germline gives CDR1 SGHRS, CDR2 YFSETQ. The CDR3: CASSYMGQGVAGELFF. The CDR3 nucleotides read TGCGCCAGCAGCTACATGGGACAGGGGGTCGCCGGGGAGCTGTTTTTT.

The chain uses TRBV6-6 and TRBJ2-3, with 9 bases fitting TRBD2. V shed 5 bases, J shed 6 bases, and the junction held 12 bases outside the gene matches. Per germline, CDR1 MNHNY and CDR2 SVGAGI (reference sequence). The CDR3 has 16 residues. CDR3 sequence: CASSTSGGRALDTQYF. CDR3 DNA sequence: TGTGCCAGCAGTACCTCTGGCGGGAGGGCCTTGGATACGCAGTATTTT.

The chain uses TRBV5-1 and TRBJ2-7; 8 nucleotides agree with TRBD1. V lost 0 bases and J lost 5; bases outside the gene matches: 4. The CDR3 has 14 residues. Germline CDR1 reads SGHRS; CDR2 reads YFSETQ. Written as DNA, the CDR3 is TGCGCCAGCAGCTTGGGGACAGGGTTGGACGAGCAGTACTTC. Amino acids: CASSLGTGLDEQYF.

In this sample, this clonotype turned up a few times. The chain has TRBV5-5 and TRBJ2-5; the match to TRBD1 covers 8 bases. The V gene's germline CDR1 is SGHKS and CDR2 YYEKEE (reference sequence). This CDR3 spans 15 amino acids. The ends lost 2 bases at V and 5 bases at J; junction bases unmatched: 8. CDR3 nucleotides: TGTGCCAGCAGCTTCTCCGGACAGGGTCGGGAGACCCAGTACTTC. This codes for CASSFSGQGRETQYF.

This clonotype was seen more than once but under ten times. The chain couples TRBV6-6 to TRBJ1-5; 7 bases align to TRBD1. Germline V gives CDR1 MNHNY, CDR2 SVGAGI (reference sequence). J gave up 8 bases and V 6 bases, and 10 bases lay outside the gene matches. The CDR3 extends over 14 amino acids. CDR3 residues: CASRMTGFAEPQHF. DNA of the CDR3: TGTGCCAGCAGGATGACAGGGTTCGCGGAGCCCCAGCATTTT.